This TCR beta chain was observed in a study of T-cell reconstitution after alpha-beta-depleted transplantation in children. Study results and caveats: Surviving recipient T cells and intrathymic progenitors accounted for some patients' high TCRbeta diversity at day 60. At around two months after transplant, the alpha-beta T cells were reportedly derived from several hundred expanded clones that came from non-depleted graft cells. At one year after transplant, newly produced T cells mostly accounted for T-cell counts and diversity.

With respect to this clonotype: Antigen unknown.

Trimming left V 0 bases short and J 2 bases short, with 11 bases between. The germline V gene has CDR1 SGHRS and CDR2 YFSETQ. CDR3 length: 16 amino acids. TCRbeta library construction was performed incorporating unique molecular identifiers. TCRdb called the PCR reads again in MiXCR, with one record for every CDR3 protein. Among fewer than 750,000 distinct CDR3 sequences, approximately 30% were seen once, and the ten largest hold around 36%. This receptor was identified in a boy less than two years old with Wiskott-Aldrich syndrome, due to receive a stem cell transplant. The rearrangement joins TRBV5-1 to TRBJ2-2; D is undetermined. This material consisted of PBMCs, taken before TCRalphabeta/CD19-depleted stem cell transplant. CDR3 residues: CASSLAAQLNTGELFF. In DNA, the CDR3 is TGCGCCAGCAGCTTGGCCGCGCAGCTTAACACCGGGGAGCTGTTTTTT.